This TCR beta chain was profiled in a study of OX40 agonist ivuxolimab in advanced cancers. The junction had 8 bases not matched to a gene; V was cut back by 6 bases and J by 2 bases. The CDR3 runs 15 residues. Germline CDR1 and CDR2: SGHTS and YDEGEE. Assay used: immunoSEQ multiplex PCR; TCRdb lists only in-frame clones, some missing. The table has 80,000 to 100,000 clones, 70% to 90% seen once; the top ten hold 0.7% to 0.95%. The material sequenced was CD4+ or CD8+ T cells sorted from blood, taken in a trial of the OX40 agonist ivuxolimab. The rearrangement links TRBV5-8 to TRBJ2-3; 8 bases line up with TRBD2. This sequence was found in an adult with an advanced solid tumor such as melanoma, head and neck, liver or kidney cancer. CDR3 sequence: CASITGTRFTDTQYF. The CDR3 region has the DNA TGTGCCAGCATCACCGGGACTAGATTCACAGATACGCAGTATTTT.